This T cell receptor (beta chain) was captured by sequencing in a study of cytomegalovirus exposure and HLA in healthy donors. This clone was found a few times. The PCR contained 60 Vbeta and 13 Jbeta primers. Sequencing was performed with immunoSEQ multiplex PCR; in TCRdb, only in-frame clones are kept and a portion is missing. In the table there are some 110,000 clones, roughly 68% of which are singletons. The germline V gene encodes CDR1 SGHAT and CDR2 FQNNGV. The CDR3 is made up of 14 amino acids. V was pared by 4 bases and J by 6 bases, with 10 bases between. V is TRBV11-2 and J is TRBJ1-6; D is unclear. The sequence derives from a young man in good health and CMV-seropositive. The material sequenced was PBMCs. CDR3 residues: CASSWRKFNSPLHF. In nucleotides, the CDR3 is TGTGCCAGCAGCTGGCGGAAATTTAATTCACCCCTCCACTTT.